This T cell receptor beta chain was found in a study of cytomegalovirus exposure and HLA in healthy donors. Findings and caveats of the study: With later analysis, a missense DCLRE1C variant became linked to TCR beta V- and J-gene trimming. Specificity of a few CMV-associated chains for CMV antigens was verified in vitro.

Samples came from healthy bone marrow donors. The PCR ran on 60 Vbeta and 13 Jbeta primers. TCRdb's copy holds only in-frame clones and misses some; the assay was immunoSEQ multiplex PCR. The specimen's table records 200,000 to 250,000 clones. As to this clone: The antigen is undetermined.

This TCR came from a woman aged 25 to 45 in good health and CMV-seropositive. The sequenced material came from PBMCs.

CDR3 sequence (DNA): TGTGCCAGCAGCCTTACTAGCGGGGGGGCCCCAGATACGCAGTATTTT. Translated, it gives CASSLTSGGAPDTQYF. The J gene is TRBJ2-3, the V gene TRBV11-2; 13 bases are shared with TRBD2. The length of the CDR3 is 16 residues. CDR1 and CDR2 (germline): SGHAT, FQNNGV. The trim removed 5 bases at V and 4 bases at J, leaving 6 bases unmatched.